This T cell receptor (beta chain) emerged from a study of Graves' ophthalmopathy and Graves' hyperthyroidism. The study's findings and limits: Most clonotypes expanded in thyroid above 0.001 frequency were present in blood too.

The table lists this clonotype with many counts. The antigen is not known. RNA transcripts served as template for amplifying TCR beta CDR3 sequences. RT-PCR was first run with HTBI primers, then multiplex PCR in a second round. TCRdb re-derived calls from the multiplex PCR reads in MiXCR, one entry per CDR3 protein. Of roughly 300,000 distinct CDR3 sequences listed, 15% to 20% were seen once; the top ten hold over 9%. CDR3 size: 13 residues. Germline V gene lookup returns CDR1 MNHNS and CDR2 SASEGT. V shed 3 bases and J shed 3 bases, with 9 bases lying between them. This rearrangement joins TRBV6-1 to TRBJ2-7; weak D call: TRBD2 (6 bases). The clonotype originates from an adult man with Graves' ophthalmopathy. The sequenced sample consisted of peripheral blood. The CDR3 is CASSEGLDYEQYF. DNA of the CDR3: TGTGCCAGCAGTGAGGGACTCGACTACGAGCAGTACTTC.